The T cell receptor beta chain under discussion was sequenced for a study of CD8 T cells in ankylosing spondylitis. General observations from the study: In ankylosing spondylitis blood, a motif of seven or eight highly homologous TCR beta variants appeared characteristic.

V lost 3 bases and J lost 2, with 14 bases in between. The CDR3 extends over 15 amino acids. Germline V CDR1 and CDR2: SGDLS, YYNGEE. From the 5' RACE reads, TCRdb called clonotypes with MiXCR, one entry per CDR3 protein. Of about 780 distinct CDR3 sequences in the sample, just over 2.5% were seen once. This clonotype was seen at least ten times. Its target is not known. The J gene is TRBJ1-2, the V gene TRBV9, with D unclear. The receptor comes from a male donor with ankylosing spondylitis or in good health (not recorded which). Sequenced input: blood, either unsorted or a sorted T cell fraction (not recorded which). The DNA of the CDR3 is TGTGCCAGCAGCGGGCCCTTGGCCTTAAACTATGGCTACACCTTC. This translates into CASSGPLALNYGYTF.